The T cell receptor beta chain under discussion was sequenced for a study of T cells in Graves' hyperthyroidism and ophthalmopathy. Template material for amplifying TCR beta CDR3 regions consisted of RNA transcripts. Initially, a first-round RT-PCR of the TCR CDR3 employed the HTBI primer set. From the multiplex PCR reads, TCRdb called clonotypes with MiXCR, one entry per CDR3 protein. The sample lists 700,000 or so distinct CDR3 sequences; more than 14% were seen once. Fresh peripheral blood, 10 ml, was the source of the PBMCs. The TCR sequence derives from a woman aged 45-65 years with Graves' ophthalmopathy. The specimen sequenced was blood.

The CDR3 DNA sequence: TGTGCCACCAGCAGGACCCACGGGGGGGTATTTGGCACCGGGGAGCTGTTTTTT. Translated: CATSRTHGGVFGTGELFF. The gene calls are TRBV15 and TRBJ2-2, with 8 bases that match TRBD2. The ends lost 3 bases at V and 4 bases at J; junction bases unmatched: 13. Germline V lookup: CDR1 LNHNV, CDR2 YYDKDF (reference sequence). The CDR3 extends over 18 amino acids.